The 20 T cell receptor beta chains given below trace back to one sample, sequenced in a study of T cell repertoires in cytomegalovirus infection. TCRdb itself ran the reads through MiXCR, one entry per CDR3 protein. Of hundreds of thousands of distinct CDR3 sequences in the sample, roughly 33% were seen once. Their target antigens are unknown. The sequencing used cultured CD8+ T cells from PBMCs, collected from culture after CMV antigen stimulation. Receptors were obtained from a human donor in good health (CMV status not recorded). Some clones in this sample may be carry-over from other donors' samples.

The chain uses TRBV5-1 and TRBJ2-7; no clear D gene. The CDR3 is 12 amino acids. Trimming pared 2 bases from V and 5 bases from J, leaving 8 bases between. In germline, CDR1 is SGHRS, CDR2 YFSETQ. The CDR3 DNA is TGCGCCAGCAGCTTTCGAAGGAACGAGCAGTACTTC. This translates into CASSFRRNEQYF.

The sample holds a few counts of this clonotype. This chain uses TRBV12-3 or TRBV12-4 with TRBJ2-1, with 10 bases lining up with TRBD2. V shed 5 bases, J shed 3 bases, and the junction held 4 bases outside the gene matches. The CDR3 length is 15 residues. CDR3 bases: TGTGCCAGCAGTAAGCGGGGGGGCCTCTACAATGAGCAGTTCTTC. This translates into CASSKRGGLYNEQFF.

The CDR3 reads CASSEAQSGPANTGELFF. CDR3 sequence (DNA): TGTGCCAGCAGTGAAGCTCAATCGGGGCCCGCGAACACCGGGGAGCTGTTTTTT. The chain combines TRBV6-1 with TRBJ2-2; tentatively, D is TRBD1 or TRBD2 (5 bases each). CDR3 length: 18 amino acids. V was pared by 0 bases and J by 0 bases, with 14 bases between. Germline CDR1 and CDR2: MNHNS and SASEGT.

The sample holds a few counts of this clonotype. This chain joins TRBV24-1 and TRBJ2-3; unclear D gene. There are 16 residues in the CDR3. Trimming left V 4 bases short and J 0 bases short, with 13 bases between. Germline assignment: CDR1 KGHDR and CDR2 SFDVKD. The CDR3 bases are TGTGCCACCAGTGAACATACAGATACTAGCACAGATACGCAGTATTTT. Its protein is CATSEHTDTSTDTQYF.

This clonotype has a single count. V gene TRBV20-1 combines with J gene TRBJ2-7, with 8 bases matching TRBD1. The junction had 8 bases not matched to a gene; V was cut back by 5 bases and J by 2 bases. This CDR3 is 14 amino acids long. Germline V gene lookup returns CDR1 DFQATT and CDR2 SNEGSKA (reference sequence). For the CDR3, the DNA is TGCAGTGCTCTTAACAGGGGGTCCCCCTACGAGCAGTACTTC. It is translated as CSALNRGSPYEQYF.

This clonotype has just a few counts. The V gene is TRBV7-9, the J gene TRBJ1-2; possible D gene TRBD1, 5 bases. CDR1 SEHNR and CDR2 FQNEAQ come from the germline V gene (reference sequence). Trimming cost V 5 bases and J 7 bases, with 8 bases left between them. The CDR3 has 11 residues. Here the CDR3 reads CASSDQGGYTF. CDR3 nucleotides: TGTGCCAGCAGCGACCAGGGTGGCTACACCTTC.

V gene TRBV4-1 combines with J gene TRBJ2-2; D ambiguous. V lost 1 base, J lost 5 bases, and 17 bases lay in between. Germline V gives CDR1 MGHRA, CDR2 YSYEKL. This CDR3 is 17 amino acids long. The CDR3 DNA reads as TGCGCCAGCAGCCAAGTCGAAGGGCTTCGGCTAACCGGGGAGCTGTTTTTT. Protein: CASSQVEGLRLTGELFF.

The count of this clonotype is one. A much larger clone differs from this one at a single base, so this may be a read error. The genes are TRBV7-2 and TRBJ1-5, with D possibly matching TRBD1 (5 bases). CDR3 length equals 14 residues. The germline V gene has CDR1 SGHTA and CDR2 FQGNSA. Trimming cost V 2 bases and J 3 bases, with 8 bases left between them. The CDR3 region has the DNA TGTGCCAGCAGCTTAAAGGGGTTCAATCAGCCCCAGCATTTT. Amino acid sequence: CASSLKGFNQPQHF.

This clonotype was found once. The chain combines TRBV7-6 with TRBJ2-1, with D uncertain. V shed 5 bases and J shed 8 bases, with 7 bases lying between them. This CDR3 has 11 residues. Germline V gene sequence: CDR1 SGHVS, CDR2 FNYEAQ. This CDR3 is CASSHAYEQFF. The CDR3 DNA follows: TGTGCCAGCAGCCACGCGTATGAGCAGTTCTTC.

The chain links TRBV7-8 to TRBJ1-2; no clear D. The V gene's germline CDR1 is SGHVS and CDR2 FQNEAQ. The CDR3 sequence is 13 residues long. Trimming shortened V by 5 bases and J by 7 bases, and 14 bases separated the two germline ends. The CDR3 coding sequence is TGTGCCAGCAGCCCGGGCCCAAAGGGTGGCTACACCTTC. Residues: CASSPGPKGGYTF. The whole variable domain, filled in from reference TRBV7-8 and TRBJ1-2, reads GAGVSQSPRYKVAKRGQDVALRCDPISGHVSLFWYQQALGQGPEFLTYFQNEAQLDKSGLPSDRFFAERPEGSVSTLKIQRTQQEDSAVYLCASSPGPKGGYTFGSGTRLTVV.

This clonotype was found a few times. In nucleotides, the CDR3 is TGTGCCAGCAGCCAACGGATCAGGGGGGACGGTTCACCCCTCCACTTT. Residues: CASSQRIRGDGSPLHF. V gene TRBV16 combines with J gene TRBJ1-6, with 7 bases lining up with TRBD1. Germline-derived CDR1 and CDR2 are KGHSY and FQNENV. V was pared by 2 bases and J by 9 bases, with 10 bases of the junction left unmatched. This CDR3 is 16 amino acids long.

V is TRBV5-5 and J is TRBJ2-7; 9 nucleotides agree with TRBD1. After removal of 4 bases from V and 3 bases from J, the junction contained 11 bases not matched to a gene. Germline lookup yields CDR1 SGHKS and CDR2 YYEKEE (reference sequence). This CDR3 has 16 amino acids. CDR3 coding DNA: TGTGCCAGCAGCCCCGACCGGACAGGGGCGATCTACGAGCAGTACGTC. Translated, it gives CASSPDRTGAIYEQYV.

This clonotype was seen a handful of times. The chain carries TRBV20-1 and TRBJ2-6; 9 nucleotides agree with TRBD1. CDR1 is DFQATT and CDR2 is SNEGSKA in the germline V gene (reference sequence). The trim removed 4 bases at V and 2 bases at J, leaving 6 bases unmatched. This CDR3 region has 16 residues. CDR3 sequence: CSATTGGETGANVLTF. Written as DNA, the CDR3 is TGCAGTGCTACTACAGGGGGCGAAACTGGGGCCAACGTCCTGACTTTC.

This clonotype occurred a few times. The V and J genes are TRBV4-1 and TRBJ2-6, with D unclear. The ends were cut back, 4 bases at V and 1 base at J, with 11 bases in the middle. Germline lookup yields CDR1 MGHRA and CDR2 YSYEKL. The CDR3 covers 16 residues. The CDR3 DNA is TGCGCCAGCAGCCTAAGGCCGGAGTCTGGGGCCAACGTCCTGACTTTC. This codes for CASSLRPESGANVLTF.

The V and J genes are TRBV7-9 and TRBJ1-4, with 9 positions matching TRBD1. CDR3 length: 14 residues. CDR1 SEHNR and CDR2 FQNEAQ come from the germline V gene (reference sequence). V dropped 5 bases and J dropped 8; count of bases not matched to a gene: 6. Here the CDR3 DNA reads TGTGCCAGCAGCAACAGGGGGCACGACGAAAAACTGTTTTTT. Translating gives CASSNRGHDEKLFF.

This clonotype was detected ten times or more. The CDR3: CASSYGAGGRNEQFF. DNA for the CDR3: TGTGCCAGCAGTTACGGGGCAGGGGGAAGAAATGAGCAGTTCTTC. The rearrangement joins TRBV6-2 or TRBV6-3 to TRBJ2-1, with 7 positions matching TRBD1. This CDR3 region has 15 residues. Germline V gene data show CDR1 as MNHEY and CDR2 as SVGEGT. V was pared by 2 bases and J by 7 bases, with 8 bases of the junction left unmatched.

The chain employs TRBV7-6 and TRBJ2-1; D might be TRBD2 (6 bases). Trimming took 1 base from V and 4 from J, leaving 17 bases between them. This CDR3 is built from 17 residues. CDR1 is SGHVS and CDR2 is FNYEAQ in the germline V gene. CDR3 DNA sequence: TGTGCCAGCAGCTTAGGGTGGTCCCCGGACTATTACAATGAGCAGTTCTTC. Protein sequence: CASSLGWSPDYYNEQFF.

The chain combines TRBV5-6 with TRBJ2-7, with D perhaps TRBD1 or TRBD2 (6 bases each). Germline CDR1 reads SGHDT; CDR2 reads YYEEEE. V lost 4 bases to trimming and J lost 6 bases, with 14 bases between them. The CDR3 runs to 13 residues. CDR3: CASSPGARSEQYF. DNA of the CDR3: TGTGCCAGCAGCCCGGGGGCTAGAAGCGAGCAGTACTTC.

The gene calls are TRBV27 and TRBJ2-7, with 7 nucleotides matching TRBD2. CDR3 length: 15 residues. CDR1 MNHEY and CDR2 SMNVEV come from the germline V gene (reference sequence). Germline trimming cut 6 bases from V and 0 bases from J; bases unmatched to any gene: 8. CDR3 sequence (DNA): TGTGCCAGCAGCCTGGGGCGGGGGAGCTCCTACGAGCAGTACGTC. It is translated as CASSLGRGSSYEQYV.

This clonotype has ten or more counts. V is TRBV6-1 and J is TRBJ2-3; 16 nucleotides match TRBD2. Germline CDR1 and CDR2: MNHNS and SASEGT. This CDR3 has 20 amino acids. Trimming at V came to 7 bases and at J to 0 bases, leaving 13 bases not matched to a gene. The CDR3 loop is CASIPEWGLAGGTSTDTQYF. The CDR3 DNA reads TGTGCCAGCATTCCCGAATGGGGACTAGCGGGGGGGACTAGCACAGATACGCAGTATTTT.